This T cell receptor (beta chain) was profiled in a study of response to subunit inactivated influenza vaccine. Study observations and caveats: Authors suggested each seasonal flu vaccination may recruit only limited numbers of new T cells.

One entry per CDR3 protein, called by TCRdb with MiXCR from the RT-PCR reads. The sample yields about 700,000 distinct CDR3 sequences, roughly 14% seen once. On this clonotype itself: Its antigen is not known.

Germline V lookup: CDR1 SGHTA, CDR2 FQGTGA. V shed 5 bases, J shed 2 bases, and the junction held 3 bases outside the gene matches. The CDR3 has 14 residues. The chain joins TRBV7-3 to TRBJ2-3; TRBD1 aligns across 8 bases. The source of this sequence is a man aged 45-60 years who received an inactivated influenza vaccine. Sample: PBMCs from blood, taken 11 to 12 days after vaccination. DNA of the CDR3: TGTGCCAGCAGCGCGACAGGGGCCACAGATACGCAGTATTTT. Its translation: CASSATGATDTQYF.